This T cell receptor (beta chain) came from a study of blood T cell repertoires in COVID-19. V shed 3 bases and J shed 5 bases, with 19 bases lying between them. Germline V gene lookup returns CDR1 SEHNR and CDR2 FQNEAQ (reference sequence). There are 16 residues in the CDR3. This clone was seen only once. Only in-frame clones appear in the TCRdb table, and some are missing; sequencing was by immunoSEQ multiplex PCR. The sample records nearly 200,000 clones, just under 85% being singletons. The rearrangement links TRBV7-9 to TRBJ2-5; possibly TRBD1 for D (5 bases). What was sequenced was peripheral blood. The source is a woman in her seventies with active or convalescent COVID-19. CDR3 sequence reads: CASSLLGRVQRETQYF. The CDR3 DNA reads as TGTGCCAGCAGCTTGCTTGGCAGGGTACAAAGGGAGACCCAGTACTTC.